This TCR beta chain appears in the sequencing data of a study of response to subunit inactivated influenza vaccine. In its sample, this clonotype was seen many times. Trimming stripped 0 bases from V and 5 bases from J, with 14 bases between. The germline CDR1 and CDR2 sequences are SGDLS and YYNGEE. CDR3 length equals 15 residues. One entry per CDR3 protein results from TCRdb running MiXCR on the RT-PCR reads. The sample consists of hundreds of thousands of distinct CDR3 sequences, 14% of them appearing once. The TCR originated in a man aged 50 to 59 who received an inactivated influenza vaccine. The chain is built from TRBV9 and TRBJ2-5; the D gene is possibly TRBD1 (5 bases). The sequencing used PBMCs from blood, collected approximately 15 days before vaccination. CDR3 DNA sequence: TGTGCCAGCAGCGTAGTGGGTCGCAGGGATGAGACCCAGTACTTC. Amino acid sequence: CASSVVGRRDETQYF. Variable domain in full (rest from reference TRBV9 and TRBJ2-5): DSGVTQTPKHLITATGQRVTLRCSPRSGDLSVYWYQQSLDQGLQFLIQYYNGEERAKGNILERFSAQQFPDLHSELNLSSLELGDSALYFCASSVVGRRDETQYFGPGTRLLVL.